A single sample gave rise to the 7 T cell receptor beta chains below, sequenced in a study of T cells in Graves' hyperthyroidism and ophthalmopathy. RNA transcripts gave rise to amplified TCR beta CDR3 regions. Initially, a first-round RT-PCR of the TCR CDR3 employed the HTBI primer set. Each CDR3 protein is one row after TCRdb ran MiXCR on the multiplex PCR reads. Among about 350,000 distinct CDR3 sequences listed, approximately 15% were seen once. Material: blood. The receptors come from a woman aged 25 to 39 with Graves' hyperthyroidism.

This clonotype occurred a few times. The genes are TRBV29-1 and TRBJ1-1; possible D gene TRBD1, 5 bases. V was cut by 7 bases and J by 1 base, with 13 bases left in between. In germline, CDR1 is SQVTM, CDR2 ANQGSEA. There are 13 residues in the CDR3. The CDR3 DNA sequence: TGCAGCGCCCAGGGTTCCGGGAACACTGAAGCTTTCTTT. This codes for CSAQGSGNTEAFF.

Comment on this clonotype: A much larger clone differs by one base, so this may be a read error. The rearrangement joins TRBV12-3 or TRBV12-4 to TRBJ2-1; maybe TRBD2 (6 bases). This CDR3 contains 15 residues. CDR3 protein: CTSSRGTPAYNEQFF. CDR3 coding DNA: TGTACCAGCAGCCGGGGGACCCCTGCTTACAATGAGCAGTTCTTC.

The rearrangement links TRBV4-1 to TRBJ1-1; no firm D call. The CDR3 covers 13 residues. From germline, CDR1 is MGHRA and CDR2 YSYEKL. Deletions cut 3 bases from V and 1 base from J, with 6 bases between. CDR3 nucleotide sequence: TGCGCCAGCAGCCAGAAACCGAACACTGAAGCTTTCTTT. It is translated as CASSQKPNTEAFF.

This clonotype was detected ten times or more. The chain couples TRBV28 to TRBJ2-1, with TRBD2 matching over 14 bases. The CDR3 totals 15 residues. Germline V gives CDR1 MDHEN, CDR2 SYDVKM. V dropped 6 bases and J dropped 10; count of bases not matched to a gene: 8. The CDR3 protein is CASRTGTSGSEEQFF. The CDR3 DNA reads TGTGCCAGCAGGACCGGGACTAGCGGGAGTGAGGAGCAGTTCTTC.

Concerning this clonotype: At one end the junction does not follow the germline gene, possibly because of a read error. This chain connects TRBV7-9 to TRBJ1-4; D gene ambiguous. Germline CDR1 reads SEHNR; CDR2 reads FQNEAQ (reference sequence). The CDR3 loop spans 14 amino acids. CDR3 sequence: CASSFGRNLEKLCF. As DNA, the CDR3 is TGTGCCAGCAGCTTCGGGAGAAATCTCGAAAAACTGTGTTTT.

This clonotype occurred many times. CDR3 sequence reads: CASRRGDSPYGYTF. CDR3 sequence (DNA): TGTGCCAGCAGAAGAGGAGACAGCCCCTATGGCTACACCTTC. The chain uses TRBV6-2 or TRBV6-3 and TRBJ1-2, with D possibly matching TRBD1 (5 bases). CDR3 size: 14 residues. Germline V gives CDR1 MNHEY, CDR2 SVGEGT. Trimming removed 6 bases from V and 4 bases from J, with 15 bases in between.

The rearrangement links TRBV7-2 to TRBJ1-2, with no clear D. Germline V lookup: CDR1 SGHTA, CDR2 FQGNSA. Trimming took off 2 bases at V and 3 bases at J, with 13 bases between the two ends. The CDR3 is 15 amino acids. CDR3 DNA sequence: TGTGCCAGCAGCTTAAACGGAGGTTTATACTATGGCTACACCTTC. Protein: CASSLNGGLYYGYTF.